These T cell receptor beta chains were read from a single sample in a study of beta chain features in type 1 diabetes. Clones were sequenced by immunoSEQ multiplex PCR, and TCRdb holds only the in-frame ones, with some missing. The sample contains hundreds of thousands of clones, roughly 13% of which appear only once. Sample: naive CD4+ T cells from blood. These receptors were collected from a man aged 18 to 35 with type 1 diabetes. The CDR3 runs from the conserved cysteine through the conserved F or W. A D gene is named only where the DNA matches it firmly. Clone size is stated in some rows and not others, as once, few, many or a class when expanded.

j_call,v_call,d_call,clone_size,cdr3_nt,cdr3_aa
TRBJ1-2,TRBV28,-,few,TGTGCCAGCAGCTTACAGGCTGGCTATGGCTACACCTTC,CASSLQAGYGYTF
TRBJ2-1,TRBV13,-,few,TGTGCCAGCTGCGGGCGCTGGGACAATGAGCAGTTCTTC,CASCGRWDNEQFF
TRBJ2-3,TRBV5-1,-,-,TGCGCCAGCAGCTTGGCCGCGTCTGATACGCAGTATTTT,CASSLAASDTQYF
TRBJ2-7,TRBV30,-,-,TGTGCCTGGAGTGTTCGGACGGGAGCTTTACGCGAGCAGTACTTC,CAWSVRTGALREQYF
TRBJ2-4,TRBV28,-,few,TGTGCCAGCAGTTTAGAGTTCGATCTAGCCAAAAACATTCAGTACTTC,CASSLEFDLAKNIQYF
TRBJ2-1,TRBV2,-,-,TGTGCCATCCCGGACCGGGGACCACGCTCCTACAATGAGCAGTTCTTC,CAIPDRGPRSYNEQFF
TRBJ1-4,TRBV30,TRBD1,few,TGTGCCTGGAGTGTAGCGGGACAGATGGGTGAAAAACTGTTTTTT,CAWSVAGQMGEKLFF
TRBJ2-7,TRBV7-2,TRBD2,few,TGTGCCAGCAGCTTGCGGACTAGCGGCCACGAGCAGTACTTC,CASSLRTSGHEQYF
TRBJ1-2,TRBV2,TRBD1,-,TGTGCCAGCAGTGAATACAGGGGCTATGGCTACACCTTC,CASSEYRGYGYTF
TRBJ1-2,TRBV4-3,-,few,TGCGCCAGCAGCCAAGATAAGAGCTTGAACTATGGCTACACCTTC,CASSQDKSLNYGYTF
TRBJ2-7,TRBV18,-,few,TGTGCCAGCTCACCGGGGGGTCATGGGTACGAGCAGTACTTC,CASSPGGHGYEQYF
TRBJ1-6,TRBV30,-,-,TGTGCCTGGAGCGCGCCGCGGAAGGAGAGCTCCTATAATTCACCCCTCCACTTT,CAWSAPRKESSYNSPLHF
TRBJ2-3,TRBV7-9,-,-,TGTGCCAGCAGCCCCCCGGCAGATACGCAGTATTTT,CASSPPADTQYF
TRBJ2-3,TRBV5-1,TRBD2,few,TGCGCCAGCAGCTCGGGACTAGCGGGGGCCCACACAGATACGCAGTATTTT,CASSSGLAGAHTDTQYF
TRBJ2-2,TRBV28,-,few,TGTGCCAGCAGTTCTCCTCAGACAGGAAGGGACACCGGGGAGCTGTTTTTT,CASSSPQTGRDTGELFF
TRBJ2-7,TRBV5-1,-,few,TGCGCCAGCAGCTTGGTTGCGGGATCCTACGAGCAGTACTTC,CASSLVAGSYEQYF
TRBJ2-4,TRBV7-2,-,-,TGTGCCAGCACCACCAAAAACATTCAGTACTTC,CASTTKNIQYF